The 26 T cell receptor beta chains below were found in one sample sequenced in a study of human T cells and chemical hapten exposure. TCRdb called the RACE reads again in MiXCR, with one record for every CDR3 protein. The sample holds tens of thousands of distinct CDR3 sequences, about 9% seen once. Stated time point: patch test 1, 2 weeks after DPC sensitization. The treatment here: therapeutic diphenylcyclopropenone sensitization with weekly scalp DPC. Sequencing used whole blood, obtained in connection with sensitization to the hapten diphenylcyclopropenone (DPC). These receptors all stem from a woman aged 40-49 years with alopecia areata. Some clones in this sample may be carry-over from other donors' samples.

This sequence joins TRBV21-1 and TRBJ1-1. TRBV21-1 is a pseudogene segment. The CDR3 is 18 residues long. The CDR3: CASSRRVCWIKGNTEAFF. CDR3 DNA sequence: TGTGCCAGCAGCAGAAGGGTCTGCTGGATAAAGGGAAACACTGAAGCTTTCTTT.

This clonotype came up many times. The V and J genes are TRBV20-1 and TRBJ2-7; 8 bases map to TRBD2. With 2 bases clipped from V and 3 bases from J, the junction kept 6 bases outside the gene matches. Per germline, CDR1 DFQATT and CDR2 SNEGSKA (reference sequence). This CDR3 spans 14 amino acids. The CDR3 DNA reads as TGCAGTGCTAGATACTCAGGGACTAGCTACGAGCAGTACTTC. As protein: CSARYSGTSYEQYF.

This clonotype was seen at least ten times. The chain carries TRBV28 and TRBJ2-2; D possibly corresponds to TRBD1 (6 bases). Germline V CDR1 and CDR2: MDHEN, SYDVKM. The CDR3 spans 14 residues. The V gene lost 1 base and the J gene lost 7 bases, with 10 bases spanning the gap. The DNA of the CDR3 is TGTGCCAGCAGTTTATCAGGGGTGGTCGGGGAGCTGTTTTTT. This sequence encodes CASSLSGVVGELFF. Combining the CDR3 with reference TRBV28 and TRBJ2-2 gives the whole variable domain DVKVTQSSRYLVKRTGEKVFLECVQDMDHENMFWYRQDPGLGLRLIYFSYDVKMKEKGDIPEGYSVSREKKERFSLILESASTNQTSMYLCASSLSGVVGELFFGEGSRLTVL.

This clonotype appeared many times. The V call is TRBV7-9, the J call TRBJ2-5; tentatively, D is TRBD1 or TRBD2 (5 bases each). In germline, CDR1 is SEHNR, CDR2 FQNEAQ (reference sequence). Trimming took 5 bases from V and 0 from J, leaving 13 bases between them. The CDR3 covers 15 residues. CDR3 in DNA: TGTGCCAGCAGCCCAAGGGACGGATACCAAGAGACCCAGTACTTC. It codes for CASSPRDGYQETQYF.

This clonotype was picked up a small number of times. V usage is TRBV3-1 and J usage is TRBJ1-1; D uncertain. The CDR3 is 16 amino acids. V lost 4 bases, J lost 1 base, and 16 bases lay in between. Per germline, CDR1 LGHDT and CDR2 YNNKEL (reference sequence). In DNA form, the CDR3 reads TGTGCCAGCAGCCCCCCCCCAGGAACAGCGAACACTGAAGCTTTCTTT. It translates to CASSPPPGTANTEAFF.

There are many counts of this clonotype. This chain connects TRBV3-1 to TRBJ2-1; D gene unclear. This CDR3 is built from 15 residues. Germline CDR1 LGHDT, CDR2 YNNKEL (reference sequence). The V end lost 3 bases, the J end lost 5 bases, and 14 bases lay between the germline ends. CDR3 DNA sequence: TGTGCCAGCAGCCACGGTGGGCCACCCCACAATGAGCAGTTCTTC. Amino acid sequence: CASSHGGPPHNEQFF.

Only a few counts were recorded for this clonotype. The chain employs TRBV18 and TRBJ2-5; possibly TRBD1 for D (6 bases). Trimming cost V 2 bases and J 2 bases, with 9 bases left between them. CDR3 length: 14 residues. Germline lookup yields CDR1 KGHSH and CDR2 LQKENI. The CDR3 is CASSPVDRQETQYF. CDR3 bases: TGTGCCAGCTCACCAGTGGACAGACAAGAGACCCAGTACTTC.

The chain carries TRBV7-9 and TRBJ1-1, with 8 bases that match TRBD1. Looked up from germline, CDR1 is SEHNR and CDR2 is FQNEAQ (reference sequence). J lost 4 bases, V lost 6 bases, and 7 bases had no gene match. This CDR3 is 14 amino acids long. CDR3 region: CASRAEDRATEAFF. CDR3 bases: TGTGCCAGCAGGGCCGAGGACAGGGCCACTGAAGCTTTCTTT. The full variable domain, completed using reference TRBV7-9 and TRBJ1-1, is DTGVSQNPRHKITKRGQNVTFRCDPISEHNRLYWYRQTLGQGPEFLTYFQNEAQLEKSRLLSDRFSAERPKGSFSTLEIQRTEQGDSAMYLCASRAEDRATEAFFGQGTRLTVV.

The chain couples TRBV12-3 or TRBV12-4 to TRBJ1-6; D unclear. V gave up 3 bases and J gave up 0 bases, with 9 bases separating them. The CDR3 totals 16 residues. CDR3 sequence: CASSFRRSSYNSPLHF. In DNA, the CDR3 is TGTGCCAGCAGTTTCAGACGGAGCTCCTATAATTCACCCCTCCACTTT.

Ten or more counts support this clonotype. As DNA, the CDR3 is TGTGCCAGCAGTTTTGCCGAGGGGGGTAATCAGCCCCAGCATTTT. Translation gives CASSFAEGGNQPQHF. V is TRBV28 and J is TRBJ1-5; TRBD1 might be the D (6 bases). V lost 3 bases and J 4 bases, leaving 13 bases between the germline ends. The CDR3 has 15 amino acids. Germline values: CDR1 MDHEN, CDR2 SYDVKM. Full variable domain (missing parts from reference TRBV28 and TRBJ1-5): DVKVTQSSRYLVKRTGEKVFLECVQDMDHENMFWYRQDPGLGLRLIYFSYDVKMKEKGDIPEGYSVSREKKERFSLILESASTNQTSMYLCASSFAEGGNQPQHFGDGTRLSIL.

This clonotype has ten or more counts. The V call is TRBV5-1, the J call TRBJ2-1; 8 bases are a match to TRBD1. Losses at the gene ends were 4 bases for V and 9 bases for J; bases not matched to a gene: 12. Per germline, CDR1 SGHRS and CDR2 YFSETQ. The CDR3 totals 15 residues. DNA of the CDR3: TGCGCCAGCAGCACTGATCCCAGGGGGCTAGCTGAGCAGTTCTTC. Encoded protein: CASSTDPRGLAEQFF.

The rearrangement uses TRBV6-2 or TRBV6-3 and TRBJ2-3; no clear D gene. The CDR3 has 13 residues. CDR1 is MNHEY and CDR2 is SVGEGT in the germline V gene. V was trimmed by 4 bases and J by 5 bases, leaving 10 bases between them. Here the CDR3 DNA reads TGTGCCAGCAGTTTTACTCCTCGAGATACGCAGTATTTT. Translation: CASSFTPRDTQYF.

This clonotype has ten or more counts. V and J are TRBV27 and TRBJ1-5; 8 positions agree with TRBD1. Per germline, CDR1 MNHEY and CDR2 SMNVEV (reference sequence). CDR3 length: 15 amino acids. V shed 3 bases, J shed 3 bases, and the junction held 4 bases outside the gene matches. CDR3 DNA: TGTGCCAGCAGTTTTGCAGGGGGCATCAATCAGCCCCAGCATTTT. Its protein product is CASSFAGGINQPQHF.

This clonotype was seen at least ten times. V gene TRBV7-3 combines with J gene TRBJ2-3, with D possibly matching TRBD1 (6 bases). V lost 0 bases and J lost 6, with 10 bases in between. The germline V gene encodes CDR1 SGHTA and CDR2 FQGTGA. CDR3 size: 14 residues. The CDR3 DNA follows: TGTGCCAGCAGCTTAACGTCGAGGGGGGATACGCAGTATTTT. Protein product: CASSLTSRGDTQYF.

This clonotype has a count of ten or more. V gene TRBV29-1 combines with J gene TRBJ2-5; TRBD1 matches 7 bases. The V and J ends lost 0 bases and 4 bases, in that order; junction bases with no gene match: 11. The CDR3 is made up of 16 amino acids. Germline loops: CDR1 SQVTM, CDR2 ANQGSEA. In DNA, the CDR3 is TGCAGCGTTGAAGATCTGGCGACAGGGAGCCGAGAGACCCAGTACTTC. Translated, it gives CSVEDLATGSRETQYF.

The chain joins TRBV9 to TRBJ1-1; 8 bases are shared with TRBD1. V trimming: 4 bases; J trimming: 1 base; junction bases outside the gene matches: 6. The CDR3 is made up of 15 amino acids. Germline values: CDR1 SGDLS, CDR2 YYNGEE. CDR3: CASSFLDRANTEAFF. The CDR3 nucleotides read TGTGCCAGCAGCTTCCTGGACAGGGCGAACACTGAAGCTTTCTTT.

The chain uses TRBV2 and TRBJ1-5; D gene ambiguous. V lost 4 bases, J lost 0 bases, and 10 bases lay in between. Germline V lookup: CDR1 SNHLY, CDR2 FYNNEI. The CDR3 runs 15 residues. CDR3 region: CASSGMAYSNQPQHF. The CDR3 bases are TGTGCCAGCAGTGGTATGGCTTATAGCAATCAGCCCCAGCATTTT.

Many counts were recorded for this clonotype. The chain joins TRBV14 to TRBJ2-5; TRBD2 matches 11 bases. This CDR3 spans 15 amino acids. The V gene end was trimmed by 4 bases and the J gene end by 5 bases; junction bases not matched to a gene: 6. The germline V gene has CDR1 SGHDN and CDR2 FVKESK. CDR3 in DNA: TGTGCCAGCAGCCGACTAGCGGGGAATTGGGAGACCCAGTACTTC. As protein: CASSRLAGNWETQYF.

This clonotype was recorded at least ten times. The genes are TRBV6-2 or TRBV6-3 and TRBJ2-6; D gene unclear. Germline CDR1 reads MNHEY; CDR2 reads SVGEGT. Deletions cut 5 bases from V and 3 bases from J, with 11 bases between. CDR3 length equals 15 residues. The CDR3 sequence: CASSPSAGGANVLTF. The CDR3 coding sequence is TGTGCCAGCAGTCCCTCCGCCGGTGGGGCCAACGTCCTGACTTTC.

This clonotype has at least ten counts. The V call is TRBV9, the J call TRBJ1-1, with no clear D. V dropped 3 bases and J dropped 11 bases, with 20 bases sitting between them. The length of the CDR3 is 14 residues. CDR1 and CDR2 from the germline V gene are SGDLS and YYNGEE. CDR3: CASSGPRTALRAFF. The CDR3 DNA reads TGTGCCAGCAGCGGCCCAAGGACGGCCTTAAGGGCTTTCTTT.

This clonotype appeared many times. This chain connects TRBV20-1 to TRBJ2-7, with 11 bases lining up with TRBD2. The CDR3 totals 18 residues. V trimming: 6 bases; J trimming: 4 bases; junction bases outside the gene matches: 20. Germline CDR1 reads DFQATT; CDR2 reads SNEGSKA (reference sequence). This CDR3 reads CSAPAAHRPGLAVYEQYF. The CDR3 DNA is TGCAGTGCCCCCGCCGCCCATCGGCCGGGACTAGCGGTTTACGAGCAGTACTTC.

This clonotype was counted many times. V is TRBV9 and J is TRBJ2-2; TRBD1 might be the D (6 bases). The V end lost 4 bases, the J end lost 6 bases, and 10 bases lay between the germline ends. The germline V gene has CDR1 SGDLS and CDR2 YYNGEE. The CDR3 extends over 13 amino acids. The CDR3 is CASSLQGSGELFF. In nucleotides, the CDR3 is TGTGCCAGCAGCCTACAGGGTTCCGGGGAGCTGTTTTTT.

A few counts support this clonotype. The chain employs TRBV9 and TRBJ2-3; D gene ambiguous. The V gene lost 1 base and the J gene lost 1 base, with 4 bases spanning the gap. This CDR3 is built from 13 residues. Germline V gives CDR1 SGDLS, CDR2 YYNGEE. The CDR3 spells CASSVRRTDTQYF. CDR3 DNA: TGTGCCAGCAGCGTAAGACGCACAGATACGCAGTATTTT. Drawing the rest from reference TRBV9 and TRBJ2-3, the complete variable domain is DSGVTQTPKHLITATGQRVTLRCSPRSGDLSVYWYQQSLDQGLQFLIQYYNGEERAKGNILERFSAQQFPDLHSELNLSSLELGDSALYFCASSVRRTDTQYFGPGTRLTVL.

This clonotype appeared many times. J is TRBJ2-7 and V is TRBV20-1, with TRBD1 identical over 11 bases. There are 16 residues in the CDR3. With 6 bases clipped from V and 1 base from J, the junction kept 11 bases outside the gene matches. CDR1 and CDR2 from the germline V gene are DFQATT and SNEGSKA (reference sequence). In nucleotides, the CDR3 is TGCAGTGCCCCTAATTCCGGGACAGGGGGTTCCTACGAGCAGTACTTC. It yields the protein CSAPNSGTGGSYEQYF.

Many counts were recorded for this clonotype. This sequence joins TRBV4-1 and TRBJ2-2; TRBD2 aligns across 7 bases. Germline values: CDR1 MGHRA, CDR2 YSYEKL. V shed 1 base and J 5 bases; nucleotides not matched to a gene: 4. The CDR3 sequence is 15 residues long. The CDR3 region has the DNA TGCGCCAGCAGCCAAGGGCGGGGGTGGACCGGGGAGCTGTTTTTT. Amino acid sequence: CASSQGRGWTGELFF.

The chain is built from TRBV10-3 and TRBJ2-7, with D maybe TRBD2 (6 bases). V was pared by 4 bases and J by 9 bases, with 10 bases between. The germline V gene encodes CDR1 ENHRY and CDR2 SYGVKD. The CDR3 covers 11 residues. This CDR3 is CAISGGVSQYF. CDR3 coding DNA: TGTGCCATCAGTGGCGGGGTCTCGCAGTACTTC.